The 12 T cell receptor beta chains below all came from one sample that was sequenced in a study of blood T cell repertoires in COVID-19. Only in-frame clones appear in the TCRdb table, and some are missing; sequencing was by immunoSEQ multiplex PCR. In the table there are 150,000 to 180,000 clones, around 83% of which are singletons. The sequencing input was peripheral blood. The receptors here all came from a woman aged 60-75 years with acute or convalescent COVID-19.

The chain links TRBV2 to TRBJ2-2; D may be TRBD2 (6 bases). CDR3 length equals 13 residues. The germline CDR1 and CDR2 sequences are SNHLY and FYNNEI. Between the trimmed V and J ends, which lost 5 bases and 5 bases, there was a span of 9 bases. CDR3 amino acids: CASSPGGTGELFF. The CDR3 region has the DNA TGTGCCAGCAGTCCCGGGGGTACCGGGGAGCTGTTTTTT.

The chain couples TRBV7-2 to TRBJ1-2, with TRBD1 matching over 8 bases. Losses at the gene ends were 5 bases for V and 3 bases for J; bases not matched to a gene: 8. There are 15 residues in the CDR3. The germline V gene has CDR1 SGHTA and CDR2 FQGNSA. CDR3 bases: TGTGCCAGCAGCCCCTATGTGGACAGGGACTATGGCTACACCTTC. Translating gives CASSPYVDRDYGYTF.

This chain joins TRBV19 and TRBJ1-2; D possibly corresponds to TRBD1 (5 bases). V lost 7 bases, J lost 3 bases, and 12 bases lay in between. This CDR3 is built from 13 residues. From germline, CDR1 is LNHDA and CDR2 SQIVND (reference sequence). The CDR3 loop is CASTSGRYYGYTF. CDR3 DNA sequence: TGTGCCAGTACCTCAGGGAGGTACTATGGCTACACCTTC.

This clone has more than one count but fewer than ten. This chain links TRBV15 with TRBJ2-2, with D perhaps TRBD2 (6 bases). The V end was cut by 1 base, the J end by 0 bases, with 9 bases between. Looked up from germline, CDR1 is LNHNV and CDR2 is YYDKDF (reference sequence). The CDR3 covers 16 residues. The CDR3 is CATSRGRGANTGELFF. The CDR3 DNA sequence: TGTGCCACCAGCAGAGGGCGGGGCGCGAACACCGGGGAGCTGTTTTTT.

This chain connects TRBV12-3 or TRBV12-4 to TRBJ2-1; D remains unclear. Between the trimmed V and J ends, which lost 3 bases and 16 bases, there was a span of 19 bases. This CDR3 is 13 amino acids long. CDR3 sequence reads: CASSFARGGFCFF. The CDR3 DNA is TGTGCCAGCAGTTTCGCCCGAGGTGGGTTTTGCTTCTTC.

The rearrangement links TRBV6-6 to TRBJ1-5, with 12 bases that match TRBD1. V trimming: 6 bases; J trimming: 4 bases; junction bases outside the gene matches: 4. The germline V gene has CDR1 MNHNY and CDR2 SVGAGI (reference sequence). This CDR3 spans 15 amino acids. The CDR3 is CASSRDRGPNQPQHF. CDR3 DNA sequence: TGTGCCAGCAGCCGGGACAGGGGGCCTAATCAGCCCCAGCATTTT.

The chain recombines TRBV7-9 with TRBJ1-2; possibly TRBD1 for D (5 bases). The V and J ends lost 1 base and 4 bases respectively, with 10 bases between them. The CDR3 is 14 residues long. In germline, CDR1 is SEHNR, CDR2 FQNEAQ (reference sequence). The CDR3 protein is CASSLGQGSYGYTF. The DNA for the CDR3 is TGTGCCAGCAGCTTAGGGCAGGGTAGCTATGGCTACACCTTC.

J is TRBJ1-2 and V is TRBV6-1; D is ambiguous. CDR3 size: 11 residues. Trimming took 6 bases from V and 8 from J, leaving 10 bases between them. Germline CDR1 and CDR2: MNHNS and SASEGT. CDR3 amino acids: CASSLLWGYTF. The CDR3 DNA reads TGTGCCAGCAGCCTCCTATGGGGCTACACCTTC.

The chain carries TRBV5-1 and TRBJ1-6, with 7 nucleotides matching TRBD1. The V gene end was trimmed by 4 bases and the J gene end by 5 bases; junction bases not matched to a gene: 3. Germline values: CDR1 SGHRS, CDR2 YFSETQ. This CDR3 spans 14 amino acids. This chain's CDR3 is CASSQGQNNSPLHF. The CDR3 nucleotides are TGCGCCAGCAGCCAGGGACAGAATAATTCACCCCTCCACTTT.

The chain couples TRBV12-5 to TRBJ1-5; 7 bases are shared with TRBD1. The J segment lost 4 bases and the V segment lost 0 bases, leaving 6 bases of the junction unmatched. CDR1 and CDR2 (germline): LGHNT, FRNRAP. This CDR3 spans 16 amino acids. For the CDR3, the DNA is TGTGCTAGTGGTTTGGTACTTGGGACAGATAATCAGCCCCAGCATTTT. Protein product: CASGLVLGTDNQPQHF.

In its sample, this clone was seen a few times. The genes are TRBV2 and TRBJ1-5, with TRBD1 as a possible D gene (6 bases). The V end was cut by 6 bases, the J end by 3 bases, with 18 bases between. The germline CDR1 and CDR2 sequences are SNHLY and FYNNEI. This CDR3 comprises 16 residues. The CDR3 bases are TGTGCCAGCAGAGCCACAGGGTATTCGTTCAATCAGCCCCAGCATTTT. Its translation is CASRATGYSFNQPQHF.

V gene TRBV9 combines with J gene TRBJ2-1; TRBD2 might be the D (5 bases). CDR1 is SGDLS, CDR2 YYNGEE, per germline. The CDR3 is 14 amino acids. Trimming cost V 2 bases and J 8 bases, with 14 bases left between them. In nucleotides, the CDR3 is TGTGCCAGCAGCGTTCGAGGGTATTGGGATGAGCAGTTCTTC. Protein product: CASSVRGYWDEQFF.